This TCR beta chain was retrieved from a study of human T cells and chemical hapten exposure. Study-level findings and limits: Sensitizing to DPC left TCRs with a frequency above 1 in 1000 unaltered.

Unique molecular identifiers were linked by the library to individual cDNA molecules. Authors' analysis steps: There were a median of approximately 96,000 TCRs per sample, with a range from about 23,224 to 690,600. In TCRdb, the RACE reads were re-called with MiXCR into one record per CDR3 protein. TCRdb assigned the V and J calls; the authors' analysis was not used. The sample has 40,000 to 45,000 distinct CDR3 sequences; about 4% are singletons. This clonotype was counted many times. Its matching antigen is unknown. Regarding time point: healthy volunteer bleed at 6 weeks. Unfractionated whole blood was the source of the extracted total RNA. This CDR3 comprises 15 residues. V lost 0 bases and J lost 5; bases outside the gene matches: 6. CDR1 and CDR2 (germline): MGHRA, YSYEKL.

The genes are TRBV4-1 and TRBJ2-7; the match to TRBD2 covers 8 bases. The sequenced sample consisted of whole blood. The clonotype originates from a human donor in good health. Some clones in this sample may be carry-over from other donors' samples. CDR3 nucleotides: TGCGCCAGCAGCCAAGATCCCGGGAGGGCAAACGAGCAGTACTTC. Protein product: CASSQDPGRANEQYF.